The 6 T cell receptor beta chains presented below share a single source sample, sequenced in a study of cytomegalovirus exposure and HLA in healthy donors. Primers included in the PCR were 60 Vbeta and 13 Jbeta primers. The table came from immunoSEQ multiplex PCR; TCRdb's copy has only in-frame clones and leaves some out. The sample holds roughly 140,000 clones, around 83% seen once. The source material was PBMCs. These TCRs come from a man aged 35-49 years in good health and CMV-seropositive.

This sequence joins TRBV12-5 and TRBJ2-1, with TRBD2 identical over 11 bases. Trimming at V came to 7 bases and at J to 8 bases, leaving 10 bases not matched to a gene. CDR1 LGHNT and CDR2 FRNRAP come from the germline V gene. This CDR3 comprises 15 residues. CDR3 residues: CASAPGLAARDEQFF. The CDR3 DNA reads TGTGCTAGTGCTCCGGGACTAGCGGCCCGGGATGAGCAGTTCTTC.

This clone showed up just a few times. The rearrangement joins TRBV6-1 to TRBJ2-3; D unresolved. CDR3 length equals 14 residues. Deletions cut 6 bases from V and 0 bases from J, with 10 bases between. Germline assignment: CDR1 MNHNS and CDR2 SASEGT. Here the CDR3 reads CASRSGFSTDTQYF. In nucleotides, the CDR3 is TGTGCCAGCAGGTCCGGGTTTAGCACAGATACGCAGTATTTT.

The chain has TRBV25-1 and TRBJ2-3; D gene uncertain. The CDR3 spans 15 residues. CDR1 is MGHDK, CDR2 SYGVNS, per germline. Trimming left V 1 base short and J 1 base short, with 9 bases between. The CDR3 loop reads CASSESPLRTDTQYF. The CDR3 DNA reads as TGTGCCAGCAGTGAATCCCCCCTCCGCACAGATACGCAGTATTTT.

CDR3 residues: CASSLGQGESYEQYF. CDR3 in DNA: TGTGCCAGCTCACTTGGGCAGGGGGAGTCCTACGAGCAGTACTTC. V usage is TRBV18 and J usage is TRBJ2-7; TRBD1 matches at 7 bases. Germline CDR1 KGHSH, CDR2 LQKENI. The CDR3 totals 15 residues. The V gene end was trimmed by 4 bases and the J gene end by 1 base; junction bases not matched to a gene: 7.

This clone has only a few counts. The chain joins TRBV7-2 to TRBJ2-5; TRBD2 agrees at 8 bases. V lost 4 bases, J lost 0 bases, and 10 bases stayed unmatched. This CDR3 is 17 amino acids long. The germline CDR1 and CDR2 sequences are SGHTA and FQGNSA. CDR3 sequence reads: CASSSGKRGLYQETQYF. The CDR3 coding sequence is TGTGCCAGCAGCTCAGGGAAGCGGGGGCTGTACCAAGAGACCCAGTACTTC.

V is TRBV30 and J is TRBJ1-1; D is undetermined. Deletions cut 0 bases from V and 1 base from J, with 9 bases between. This CDR3 is built from 14 residues. CDR1 and CDR2 (germline): GTSNPN, SVGIG (reference sequence). In DNA form, the CDR3 reads TGTGCCTGGAGTGTACTTCTGCGGAACACTGAAGCTTTCTTT. Translating it yields CAWSVLLRNTEAFF.